A selection of T cell receptor beta chains follows, all from one sample in a study of T-cell memory formation after mild COVID-19. TCRdb itself ran the 5' RACE reads through MiXCR, one entry per CDR3 protein. The data contain about 210,000 distinct CDR3 sequences, roughly a tenth of them seen just once; the ten biggest clones take up approximately 3%. Sequenced material: PBMCs or a T cell subset sorted from them (not recorded which). The source of these receptors is a man in his late teens or twenties who had mild COVID-19 (a few samples of this study predate the infection). Cell type and time point are not known. Each CDR3 is given with its conserved first and last residue. Each record gives: J gene, V gene, clone size, CDR3 length, D gene, CDR3 DNA, CDR3 protein. The D gene is left open where the match is weak. Where a row states a size, it is once, few, many or the class of an expanded clone; other rows omit it.

>TRBJ2-3|TRBV25-1|many|14|TRBD1
TGTGCCAGCAGAGGGACAGGGAAGGCAGATACGCAGTATTTT
CASRGTGKADTQYF
>TRBJ2-6|TRBV18|few|15|-
TGTGCCAGCTCACCAAGCCTCTCTGGGGCCAACGTCCTGACTTTC
CASSPSLSGANVLTF
>TRBJ2-1|TRBV24-1|-|11|-
TGTGCCACCAGTGAAGTAAATGAGCAGTTCTTC
CATSEVNEQFF
>TRBJ1-4|TRBV7-2|few|14|-
TGTGCCAGCAGCTTAGAGAGTTCTAATGAAAAACTGTTTTTT
CASSLESSNEKLFF
>TRBJ1-1|TRBV5-1|few|15|-
TGCGCCAGCAGCTTGGGCCAGGGTACGAACACTGAAGCTTTCTTT
CASSLGQGTNTEAFF
>TRBJ1-1|TRBV20-1|many|13|TRBD1
TGCAGTGCTCCGGGACAGCTGAACACTGAAGCTTTCTTT
CSAPGQLNTEAFF
>TRBJ1-1|TRBV6-5|-|11|-
TGTGCCACCAATCAGGGGTCCGGGGCTTTCTTT
CATNQGSGAFF
>TRBJ1-2|TRBV5-4|-|15|TRBD1
TGTGCCAGCAGCTTGGGGGTGCAGGGGGCACATGGCTACACCTTC
CASSLGVQGAHGYTF
>TRBJ2-5|TRBV7-9|few|15|-
TGTGCCAGCAGCCTTAACACCGTCCTGGGAGAGACCCAGTACTTC
CASSLNTVLGETQYF
>TRBJ1-2|TRBV3-1|-|13|-
TGTGCCAGCAGCCATCCGAGGTCCTATGGCTACACCTTC
CASSHPRSYGYTF
>TRBJ1-5|TRBV5-1|few|14|-
TGCGCCAGCAGCTTGTACGGTGGTCAGCAGCCCCAGCATTTT
CASSLYGGQQPQHF
>TRBJ2-1|TRBV20-1|few|14|-
TGCAGTGCTAGGTGGGGGGGCTTATACAATGAGCAGTTCTTC
CSARWGGLYNEQFF
>TRBJ2-5|TRBV5-1|-|15|TRBD2
TGCGCCAGCAGGGGAGGGGCTAGCGGGCAAGAGACCCAGTACTTC
CASRGGASGQETQYF
>TRBJ2-3|TRBV5-6|few|15|TRBD1
TGTGCCAGCAGCTTGGGGGGACAGGGCTTGGATACGCAGTATTTT
CASSLGGQGLDTQYF
>TRBJ2-5|TRBV7-2|few|12|-
TGTGCCAGCAGCGCTTACGGAAGCGACCAGTACTTC
CASSAYGSDQYF
>TRBJ1-2|TRBV2|-|13|-
TGTGCCAGCAGTGAGGGGTTTGCTGGTGGCTACACCTTC
CASSEGFAGGYTF
>TRBJ1-6|TRBV20-1|few|16|TRBD1
TGCAGTGCTAGAGTCGGGGACAGGGGCAATAATTCACCCCTCCACTTT
CSARVGDRGNNSPLHF
>TRBJ1-5|TRBV2|-|13|-
TGTGCCAGCAGTGAAGCGGCGGGTCAGCCCCAGCATTTT
CASSEAAGQPQHF
>TRBJ2-7|TRBV11-2|-|13|-
TGTGCCAGCAGCCACCCGGGGGTTGCAGAGCAGTACTTC
CASSHPGVAEQYF
>TRBJ2-2|TRBV3-1|few|14|-
TGTGCCAGCAGCCAAGGTGGTTCCACCGGGGAGCTGTTTTTT
CASSQGGSTGELFF
>TRBJ1-2|TRBV7-8|-|13|-
TGTGCCAGCCGCGTAGACCCGAACTATGGCTACACCTTC
CASRVDPNYGYTF
>TRBJ1-2|TRBV12-3/TRBV12-4|-|12|-
TGTGCCAGCCGGAGGGCTGGCTATGGCTACACCTTC
CASRRAGYGYTF
>TRBJ2-3|TRBV18|-|14|-
TGTGCCAGCTCCCGTCTGGTGGGGGCAGATACGCAGTATTTT
CASSRLVGADTQYF
>TRBJ2-2|TRBV7-7|-|16|TRBD2
TGTGCTAGCAGCCCCTGGGACTACCAGAACACCGGGGAGCGGTTTTTT
CASSPWDYQNTGERFF
>TRBJ1-4|TRBV15|few|15|TRBD1
TGTGCCACCAGCAGAGATGACAGGGTAAATGATCAACTGTTTTTT
CATSRDDRVNDQLFF
>TRBJ1-2|TRBV2|few|14|-
TGTGCCAGCAGTATCGGGACGGATAACTATGGCTACACCTTC
CASSIGTDNYGYTF
>TRBJ1-1|TRBV5-1|few|17|-
TGCGCCAGCAGCTTGGATTTGGGTCGTGTAGGGAGCGCTGAAGCTTTCTTT
CASSLDLGRVGSAEAFF
>TRBJ2-3|TRBV11-1|-|15|-
TGTGCCAGCAGCTTTGCCGGGAGAAGCACAGATACGCAGTATTTT
CASSFAGRSTDTQYF
>TRBJ2-6|TRBV5-1|-|18|TRBD2
TGCGCCAGCGGTCGGGGCGGGGGACCTAACTCTGGGGCCAACGTCCTGACTTTC
CASGRGGGPNSGANVLTF
>TRBJ2-3|TRBV14|few|13|-
TGTGCCAGCACGGGGGCCAGCACAGATACGCAGTATTTT
CASTGASTDTQYF
>TRBJ2-1|TRBV9|-|14|-
TGTGCCAGCAGCGCCTTGACTAGTTCCGGTGAGCAGTTCTTC
CASSALTSSGEQFF
>TRBJ2-3|TRBV18|few|14|-
TGTGCCAGCTCACCGGGATATGGGGCAGATACGCAGTATTTT
CASSPGYGADTQYF
>TRBJ2-5|TRBV11-2|-|14|-
TGTGCCAGCAGCTTAGGATCTGTTCAAGAGACCCAGTACTTC
CASSLGSVQETQYF
>TRBJ1-4|TRBV30|few|16|-
TGTGCCTTGGGCCTCTCTGGTGGGCCGACTAATGAAAAACTGTTTTTT
CALGLSGGPTNEKLFF
>TRBJ1-1|TRBV20-1|-|13|-
TGCAGTGCTAGACGGCAGCCTAACACTGAAGCTTTCTTT
CSARRQPNTEAFF
>TRBJ2-3|TRBV18|many|15|-
TGTGCCAGCTCGTTCTCAGTTATTAGCACAGATACGCAGTATTTT
CASSFSVISTDTQYF
>TRBJ1-1|TRBV2|few|13|-
TGTGCCAGCACCCAAAGGTCCGGGGCTGAAGCTTTCTTT
CASTQRSGAEAFF
>TRBJ2-5|TRBV11-2|-|14|TRBD1
TGTGCCAGCAGCCCTGACAGGGGGTTCTCGACCCAGTACTTC
CASSPDRGFSTQYF
>TRBJ2-5|TRBV14|few|14|-
TGTGCCAGCAGCCTGGACGCGTTTCAAGAGACCCAGTACTTC
CASSLDAFQETQYF
>TRBJ1-2|TRBV7-9|-|15|TRBD1
TGTGCCAGCAGCTTCGACGGGACAGGGTGGGATGGCTACACCTTC
CASSFDGTGWDGYTF
>TRBJ2-3|TRBV7-2|many|16|-
TGTGCCAGCAGCTTATGGGCCAGGGCGGGCCCAGATACGCAGTATTTT
CASSLWARAGPDTQYF
>TRBJ2-2|TRBV6-1|few|16|TRBD2
TGTGCCAGCAGTGAAGGGGCGGGGGGCGCGGCCGGGGAGCTGTTTTTT
CASSEGAGGAAGELFF
>TRBJ1-2|TRBV5-1|-|13|TRBD1
TGCGCCAGCGGCCGGACAGGGGGACCCGGGTACACCTTC
CASGRTGGPGYTF
>TRBJ2-5|TRBV20-1|-|15|TRBD2
TGCAGTGCCCCGTGGTCAGCGGGGGGGTCGGAGACCCAGTACTTC
CSAPWSAGGSETQYF
>TRBJ1-6|TRBV20-1|few|14|-
TGCAGTGCTAGAGATCGCCTTAAGGCCGCACCCCTCCACTTT
CSARDRLKAAPLHF
>TRBJ1-5|TRBV10-3|-|15|TRBD1
TGTGCCATCAGTGAAACAGGGGGCGGCAATCAGCCCCAGCATTTT
CAISETGGGNQPQHF
>TRBJ1-2|TRBV7-9|many|15|-
TGTGCCAGCAGCTTAGATGTCAGGGTGGGCTATGGCTACACCTTC
CASSLDVRVGYGYTF
>TRBJ1-1|TRBV5-6|-|13|-
TGTGCCAGCAGCTTGTCAAGGGGGACTGAAGCTTTCTTT
CASSLSRGTEAFF